The 29 T cell receptor beta chains listed next were all sequenced from one sample in a study of identical twins (dated by TCRdb to 2016 to 2018). The method behind the library was 5' RACE. Data came from an Illumina HiSeq 2000. The public reads were reanalyzed by TCRdb: fastp trimming at Q25, MiXCR alignment, in-frame beta chains only. Every distinct CDR3 protein forms one entry, paired with its most common genes and DNA. For this sample there are about 210,000 distinct CDR3 sequences; less than 10% appear just once. The top ten clones comprise over 4.5% of the sample. What was sequenced was memory (CD45RO+) T cells sorted from blood. This specimen's cell subset or site label, per the study, means: CD45RO+ enriched T cells. The receptors come from a woman between 18 and 30 years old in good health.

This clonotype was found a few times. The J gene is TRBJ2-1, the V gene TRBV10-3; possible D gene TRBD2, 6 bases. Germline CDR1 ENHRY, CDR2 SYGVKD. There are 13 residues in the CDR3. Trimming cost V 7 bases and J 10 bases, with 17 bases left between them. The CDR3, as DNA: TGTGCCATCATGGCAGGGAGGACCGACGAGCAGTTCTTC. Translating it yields CAIMAGRTDEQFF.

This chain joins TRBV12-3 or TRBV12-4 and TRBJ2-3; D is possibly TRBD2 (6 bases). CDR3 size: 15 residues. V gave up 3 bases and J gave up 5 bases, with 15 bases separating them. The CDR3 region has the DNA TGTGCCAGCAGTTTTCGGATCGAGGGAGGAGATACGCAGTATTTT. This codes for CASSFRIEGGDTQYF.

This clonotype turned up a few times. This chain uses TRBV20-1 with TRBJ2-3, with TRBD2 identical over 8 bases. The CDR3 is 15 amino acids. V shed 6 bases and J 5 bases; nucleotides not matched to a gene: 13. Per germline, CDR1 DFQATT and CDR2 SNEGSKA (reference sequence). CDR3 DNA sequence: TGCAGTGCGCAGACGGGGGGGGGCCAGGGAGATACGCAGTATTTT. It translates to CSAQTGGGQGDTQYF.

This clonotype was picked up many times. The chain combines TRBV5-1 with TRBJ2-1; D is perhaps TRBD1 (5 bases). V was pared by 9 bases and J by 0 bases, with 16 bases between. There are 15 residues in the CDR3. The germline gives CDR1 SGHRS, CDR2 YFSETQ. This chain's CDR3 is CATQSGISSYNEQFF. CDR3 sequence (DNA): TGCGCCACCCAGTCAGGGATCAGCTCCTACAATGAGCAGTTCTTC.

J is TRBJ2-2 and V is TRBV9; TRBD1 matches at 8 bases. Germline V gene data show CDR1 as SGDLS and CDR2 as YYNGEE. Germline trimming cut 2 bases from V and 5 bases from J; bases unmatched to any gene: 5. CDR3 length: 15 residues. For the CDR3, the DNA is TGTGCCAGCAGCGTGTTTGACAGGGGTACCGGGGAGCTGTTTTTT. Encoded protein: CASSVFDRGTGELFF.

This clonotype showed up just a few times. CDR3 sequence: CASSLQAGGYEQYF. CDR3 DNA: TGTGCCAGCAGTTTGCAAGCGGGAGGATACGAGCAGTACTTC. V gene TRBV12-3 or TRBV12-4 combines with J gene TRBJ2-7; 9 positions agree with TRBD2. Trimming removed 3 bases from V and 4 bases from J; junction bases left unmatched: 4. This CDR3 has 14 residues.

This clonotype was seen many times. This rearrangement joins TRBV6-4 to TRBJ2-1, with D perhaps TRBD2 (5 bases). V was shortened by 4 bases and J by 5 bases, with 9 bases between the two germline ends. Germline loops: CDR1 MRHNA, CDR2 SNTAGT. The CDR3 loop spans 13 amino acids. Written as DNA, the CDR3 is TGTGCCAGCAGTGTGTCTAGCAACAATGAGCAGTTCTTC. This gives the protein CASSVSSNNEQFF.

V gene TRBV7-2 combines with J gene TRBJ1-1; maybe TRBD1 (5 bases). This CDR3 region has 16 residues. The germline CDR1 and CDR2 sequences are SGHTA and FQGNSA. V was shortened by 0 bases and J by 5 bases, with 16 bases between the two germline ends. The CDR3 region is CASSLAPGRRETEAFF. The CDR3 DNA is TGTGCCAGCAGCTTAGCACCGGGGCGGCGGGAAACTGAAGCTTTCTTT.

The chain couples TRBV18 to TRBJ2-2; D might be TRBD1 (5 bases). The V gene's germline CDR1 is KGHSH and CDR2 LQKENI. V lost 5 bases and J lost 3, with 16 bases in between. CDR3 size: 16 residues. The CDR3 protein is CASSAEAQGYTGELFF. CDR3 coding DNA: TGTGCCAGCTCAGCAGAAGCTCAGGGTTACACCGGGGAGCTGTTTTTT.

This clonotype was detected only a few times. The V gene is TRBV7-2, the J gene TRBJ2-1; D gene uncertain. With 1 base removed from V and 8 bases from J, the gap between germline ends came to 6 bases. The CDR3 extends over 12 amino acids. CDR1 and CDR2 from the germline V gene are SGHTA and FQGNSA. The CDR3 loop is CASSLGPDEQFF. In nucleotides, the CDR3 is TGTGCCAGCAGCTTAGGTCCGGATGAGCAGTTCTTC.

V usage is TRBV27 and J usage is TRBJ2-4; D could derive from TRBD1 or TRBD2 (5 bases each). Germline CDR1 MNHEY, CDR2 SMNVEV (reference sequence). The CDR3 has 14 residues. Trimming stripped 3 bases from V and 9 bases from J, with 15 bases between. The DNA of the CDR3 is TGTGCCAGCAGTTTTTCCGGCAGGGAGAGCATTCAGTACTTC. This sequence encodes CASSFSGRESIQYF.

This clonotype was counted many times. The chain employs TRBV10-2 and TRBJ2-3; D gene uncertain. V dropped 3 bases and J dropped 0 bases, with 10 bases sitting between them. Per germline, CDR1 WSHSY and CDR2 SAAADI. The CDR3 is made up of 15 amino acids. CDR3 coding DNA: TGCGCCAGCAGTGATGTCGGCCGTAGCACAGATACGCAGTATTTT. Translating gives CASSDVGRSTDTQYF.

A note on this clonotype: One base away lies a much larger clone, so this may be a sequencing read error. This chain uses TRBV7-2 with TRBJ2-7, with TRBD2 identical over 12 bases. The CDR3 is 14 residues long. CDR1 SGHTA and CDR2 FQGNSA come from the germline V gene. Trimming removed 6 bases from V and 2 bases from J; junction bases left unmatched: 2. The CDR3 is CASRRTSGAYEQYF. The CDR3, as DNA: TGTGCCAGCAGGAGGACTAGCGGGGCCTACGAGCAGTACTTC.

This clonotype showed up many times. V and J are TRBV9 and TRBJ2-7, with no clear D. Germline CDR1 SGDLS, CDR2 YYNGEE. The CDR3 consists of 13 residues. V was clipped by 0 bases and J by 6 bases, with 10 bases between them. DNA for the CDR3: TGTGCCAGCAGCGTAGATGTCAGGTCCGAGCAGTACTTC. It specifies CASSVDVRSEQYF.

This clonotype was recorded a few times. The V and J genes are TRBV18 and TRBJ1-2; 10 bases agree with TRBD1. Germline V gene data show CDR1 as KGHSH and CDR2 as LQKENI. J gave up 2 bases and V 7 bases, and 1 base lay outside the gene matches. The CDR3 has 13 residues. In DNA form, the CDR3 reads TGTGCCAGCTGGGACAGGGGCAACTATGGCTACACCTTC. Translated, it gives CASWDRGNYGYTF.

There are a few counts of this clonotype. The rearrangement joins TRBV11-2 to TRBJ2-5; weak D call: TRBD2 (5 bases). This CDR3 is 18 amino acids long. The germline V and J ends were trimmed by 5 bases and 4 bases, with 26 bases remaining between them. The germline gives CDR1 SGHAT, CDR2 FQNNGV. The CDR3 DNA follows: TGTGCCAGCAGCCCTAGGGCCGGACTGACACGATCAGCAGAGACCCAGTACTTC. It codes for CASSPRAGLTRSAETQYF. Using reference TRBV11-2 and TRBJ2-5 for the parts outside the CDR3, the full variable domain is EAGVAQSPRYKIIEKRQSVAFWCNPISGHATLYWYQQILGQGPKLLIQFQNNGVVDDSQLPKDRFSAERLKGVDSTLKIQPAKLEDSAVYLCASSPRAGLTRSAETQYFGPGTRLLVL.

The J gene is TRBJ1-6, the V gene TRBV5-6; 8 bases map to TRBD1. CDR3 length: 16 residues. With 3 bases clipped from V and 9 bases from J, the junction kept 11 bases outside the gene matches. Germline CDR1 and CDR2: SGHDT and YYEEEE. CDR3 sequence (DNA): TGTGCCAGCAGCTCCTTTGGACAGGGTGTTATTTCACCCCTCCACTTT. Translated, it gives CASSSFGQGVISPLHF.

The CDR3 sequence is CSARIRIGKETQYF. CDR3 DNA: TGCAGTGCTAGGATCCGGATTGGTAAAGAGACCCAGTACTTC. This chain links TRBV20-1 with TRBJ2-5; no firm D call. The CDR3 has 14 residues. V was clipped by 3 bases and J by 3 bases, with 14 bases between them. Germline V gene lookup returns CDR1 DFQATT and CDR2 SNEGSKA (reference sequence).

This clonotype was observed many times. CDR3 in amino acids: CSARPGTSGGDEQFF. The CDR3, as DNA: TGCAGTGCTAGACCCGGGACCTCGGGGGGGGATGAGCAGTTCTTC. V usage is TRBV20-1 and J usage is TRBJ2-1; 8 bases agree with TRBD2. The CDR3 runs to 15 residues. V shed 2 bases, J shed 8 bases, and the junction held 11 bases outside the gene matches. Germline-derived CDR1 and CDR2 are DFQATT and SNEGSKA (reference sequence).

The rearrangement uses TRBV7-2 and TRBJ2-4; 8 bases map to TRBD2. Losses at the gene ends were 7 bases for V and 6 bases for J; bases not matched to a gene: 11. The CDR3 length is 15 residues. CDR1 is SGHTA, CDR2 FQGNSA, per germline. The CDR3, as DNA: TGTGCCAGCACCCCCTTCTCGGGGGGGGCAAACATTCAGTACTTC. Its protein is CASTPFSGGANIQYF.

This clonotype was found a few times. The chain uses TRBV13 and TRBJ2-6, with 7 bases that match TRBD1. The length of the CDR3 is 20 residues. The germline CDR1 and CDR2 sequences are PRHDT and FYEKMQ (reference sequence). Trimming took 7 bases from V and 0 from J; bases not matched to a gene: 18. In nucleotides, the CDR3 is TGTGCCAGCACCCGGAAGCCCCGGGACAGATACCTCTCTGGGGCCAACGTCCTGACTTTC. Its translation: CASTRKPRDRYLSGANVLTF.

This clonotype has ten or more counts. The chain is built from TRBV18 and TRBJ2-3, with a possible D match to TRBD1 (6 bases). V shed 3 bases and J shed 5 bases, with 12 bases lying between them. Germline CDR1 and CDR2: KGHSH and LQKENI. The CDR3 sequence is 14 residues long. CDR3 protein: CASSPDSDEDTQYF. CDR3 nucleotide sequence: TGTGCCAGCTCACCGGACAGTGATGAAGATACGCAGTATTTT.

This clonotype was found a few times. The chain joins TRBV6-2 or TRBV6-3 to TRBJ1-1; the D gene is possibly TRBD1 (5 bases). V lost 5 bases to trimming and J lost 8 bases, with 24 bases between them. Germline assignment: CDR1 MNHEY and CDR2 SVGEGT. There are 16 residues in the CDR3. The CDR3 nucleotides read TGTGCCAGCAGTGACCCCGACGGGGCAGCCTTACGCGAAGCTTTCTTT. This sequence encodes CASSDPDGAALREAFF.

This chain uses TRBV9 with TRBJ2-1; TRBD2 is a possible D gene (5 bases). V lost 2 bases and J 4 bases, leaving 10 bases between the germline ends. The CDR3 is 14 amino acids. From germline, CDR1 is SGDLS and CDR2 YYNGEE. CDR3 DNA: TGTGCCAGCAGCGTGGACTCCCAATACAATGAGCAGTTCTTC. Protein: CASSVDSQYNEQFF.

The J gene is TRBJ2-4, the V gene TRBV4-1; 15 bases agree with TRBD2. CDR1 is MGHRA and CDR2 is YSYEKL in the germline V gene. J gave up 2 bases and V 0 bases, and 17 bases lay outside the gene matches. The CDR3 is 23 amino acids. The CDR3 DNA is TGCGCCAGCAGCCAAGAATGGTTGGGAGGGGGACTAGCGGGAGGAAGGTCCAAAAACATTCAGTACTTC. The encoded protein is CASSQEWLGGGLAGGRSKNIQYF.

The chain has TRBV12-3 or TRBV12-4 and TRBJ2-5; 8 bases agree with TRBD1. The CDR3 consists of 15 residues. Trimming at V came to 5 bases and at J to 2 bases, leaving 7 bases not matched to a gene. CDR3 loop: CASSILGDRQETQYF. DNA for the CDR3: TGTGCCAGCAGTATCCTCGGGGACAGGCAAGAGACCCAGTACTTC.

Ten or more counts support this clonotype. V usage is TRBV5-6 and J usage is TRBJ1-2, with 7 bases aligning to TRBD1. In germline, CDR1 is SGHDT, CDR2 YYEEEE. The CDR3 has 15 amino acids. V shed 6 bases and J 4 bases; nucleotides not matched to a gene: 12. In DNA, the CDR3 is TGTGCCAGCACCTTCTTCGACAGGGTCCTCTATGGCTACACCTTC. As protein: CASTFFDRVLYGYTF.

The table lists this clonotype with a few counts. The chain joins TRBV5-1 to TRBJ2-5, with 8 bases that match TRBD1. Germline values: CDR1 SGHRS, CDR2 YFSETQ. This CDR3 is 15 amino acids long. Losses at the gene ends were 0 bases for V and 3 bases for J; bases not matched to a gene: 4. The DNA for the CDR3 is TGCGCCAGCAGCTTGGGAGTGACAGGGGAAGAGACCCAGTACTTC. Amino acids: CASSLGVTGEETQYF.

The sample holds many counts of this clonotype. V usage is TRBV10-3 and J usage is TRBJ2-1; unclear D gene. Between the trimmed V and J ends, which lost 2 bases and 9 bases, there was a span of 11 bases. Germline CDR1 and CDR2: ENHRY and SYGVKD. The CDR3 consists of 13 residues. The CDR3 sequence: CAISEPPRSEQFF. The CDR3 DNA reads TGTGCCATCAGTGAGCCACCCCGCAGTGAGCAGTTCTTC.